These T cell receptor beta chains were read from a single sample in a study of T cells in Graves' hyperthyroidism and ophthalmopathy. TCRdb used MiXCR to reprocess the multiplex PCR reads, holding one entry per CDR3 protein. In the table there are some 180,000 distinct CDR3 sequences, about 17% of which are singletons. Sequenced input: blood. The receptors stem from a woman aged 45-65 years with Graves' hyperthyroidism. Both conserved end residues are part of each CDR3. D genes are given only for firm matches. Clone size, where shown, is once, few, many, or a class for clones that have expanded.

TRBJ1-5,NA,TRBV3-1,many,TGTGCCAGCAGCCCCCGATTGACTAGCAATCAGCCCCAGCATTTT,CASSPRLTSNQPQHF
TRBJ1-5,TRBD1,TRBV19,many,TGTGCCAGTAGACGGACAGGGTCGAGCAATCAGCCCCAGCATTTT,CASRRTGSSNQPQHF
TRBJ2-3,NA,TRBV7-3,NA,TGTGCCAGCAGCCTCGCAGGGCAAAGCACAGATACGCAGTATTTT,CASSLAGQSTDTQYF
TRBJ1-4,NA,TRBV11-1,few,TGTGCCAGCAGCTTAAGGGGACACCTTAATGAAAAACTGTTTTTT,CASSLRGHLNEKLFF
TRBJ2-3,TRBD2,TRBV19,few,TGTGCCAGTAGTATTTACGCGGGGGACGGTACGCAGTATTTT,CASSIYAGDGTQYF
TRBJ1-5,NA,TRBV28,many,TGTGCCAGCAGTTCTGCCGGGCAGGGTGGTCAGCCCCAGCATTTT,CASSSAGQGGQPQHF
TRBJ2-2,TRBD2,TRBV7-3,many,TGTGCCAGCAGCCCGCTAGCGGGGGCTAACACCGGGGAGCTGTTTTTT,CASSPLAGANTGELFF
TRBJ1-1,NA,TRBV19,many,TGTGCCAGTAGGACAGGAAGAATGAACACTGAAGCTTTCTTT,CASRTGRMNTEAFF
TRBJ2-7,NA,TRBV2,many,TGTGCCAGCAGTGAAGCAGAGGGTAGCGGCGCCTACGAGCAGTACTTC,CASSEAEGSGAYEQYF
TRBJ1-4,NA,TRBV20-1,many,TGCAGTGCTAGAAACAGAGCAACTAATGAAAAACTGTTTTTT,CSARNRATNEKLFF
TRBJ2-5,NA,TRBV7-9,few,TGTGCCAGCAGCCAGACAGGTTCGTTAGAGACCCAGTACTTC,CASSQTGSLETQYF
TRBJ1-5,NA,TRBV4-2,once,TGTGCCAGCAGCCAAGTCGGCAGCAATCAGCCCCAGCATTTT,CASSQVGSNQPQHF
TRBJ2-7,NA,TRBV28,NA,TGTGCCAGCAGTTCTACTTTTGCACAGCAGTACTTC,CASSSTFAQQYF
TRBJ2-2,NA,TRBV5-1,many,TGCGCCAGCGGTTCGCTAGCGAACACCGGGGAGCTGTTTTTT,CASGSLANTGELFF
TRBJ2-5,NA,TRBV6-2/TRBV6-3,NA,TGTGCCAGCAGTATCCTCGCGTCCCGTAGAGGGGGTGAGACCCAGTACTTC,CASSILASRRGGETQYF
TRBJ2-7,NA,TRBV13,many,TGTGCCAGCAGCGCCACCCGAGACAGCCTGATCTCCTACGAGCAGTACTTC,CASSATRDSLISYEQYF
TRBJ2-5,NA,TRBV7-2,NA,TGTGCCAGCAGCCCGGGCCGGGGGAGGGAGACCCAGTACTTC,CASSPGRGRETQYF
TRBJ2-7,NA,TRBV7-6,few,TGTGCCAGCAGCTTAGACGAGAGCTCCTACGAGCAGTACTTC,CASSLDESSYEQYF
TRBJ2-1,NA,TRBV5-6,many,TGTGCCAGCAGCTCGCTATTCAATGAGCAGTTCTTC,CASSSLFNEQFF
TRBJ2-1,NA,TRBV19,NA,TGTGCCAGTAGTATAATCGGGTTAAGCAATGAGCAGTTCTTC,CASSIIGLSNEQFF
TRBJ2-5,NA,TRBV11-2,many,TGTGCCAGCAGCAACACTAGGGGGGGTGGGGAGACCCAGTACTTC,CASSNTRGGGETQYF
TRBJ2-3,NA,TRBV5-6,few,TGTGCCAGCAGCCCCCCGGGGGATAGCCCCAGCACAGATACGCAGTATTTT,CASSPPGDSPSTDTQYF
TRBJ2-7,NA,TRBV20-1,NA,TGCAGTGCTAGAGAGCCCCCCCTCAACGAGCAGTACTTC,CSAREPPLNEQYF
TRBJ2-1,NA,TRBV15,NA,TGTGCCACCAGCAGAGACAGGGACTTTGGATACAATGAGCAGTTCTTC,CATSRDRDFGYNEQFF
TRBJ2-3,NA,TRBV19,few,TGTGCCAGTAGTATGAGCGGGCTTAGCACAGATACGCAGTATTTT,CASSMSGLSTDTQYF
TRBJ2-6,NA,TRBV28,many,TGTGCCAGCAGCCCGGGACACCTCTCTGGGGCCAACGTCCTGACTTTC,CASSPGHLSGANVLTF
TRBJ1-2,NA,TRBV19,few,TGTGCCACCTGGGAATGGTCGCCTAACTATGGCTACACCTTC,CATWEWSPNYGYTF
TRBJ1-2,TRBD1,TRBV10-1,NA,TGCGCCAGCAGTGACGGGACAGTCTATGGCTACACCTTC,CASSDGTVYGYTF